This entry features one T cell receptor beta chain sequence. These data originate in a study of blood T cell repertoires in COVID-19. Turning to the study itself: Collection of acute and convalescent COVID-19 samples took place in the United States, Italy and Spain.

Patients from Seattle were sampled longitudinally, starting during active infection. The CDR3 contains 13 residues. V was pared by 3 bases and J by 6 bases, with 10 bases between. Per the original data handling: The assay estimated nucleated cells by amplifying reference gene primers. Measured with immunoSEQ multiplex PCR; TCRdb has only the in-frame clones, and not every one. V and J calls and clone size come straight from that table; D and trimming were deduced from the DNA. The sample contains approximately 150,000 clones, 84% of which appear only once. This chain links TRBV12-3 or TRBV12-4 with TRBJ2-3; D remains unclear. This receptor was taken from a man aged 30 to 45 with COVID-19, enrolled during active disease. The sample was peripheral blood. CDR3 sequence: CASSFLLEDTQYF. In nucleotides, the CDR3 is TGTGCCAGCAGTTTTCTTCTTGAGGATACGCAGTATTTT.